This T cell receptor (beta chain) appears in the sequencing data of a study of blood T cell repertoires in COVID-19. Researchers sorted participants into cohorts using their self-reported clinical history. Some clones are missing from TCRdb's copy, which holds only in-frame ones; the method was immunoSEQ multiplex PCR. Here the sample spans around 250,000 clones, about nine tenths being singletons. The germline V gene encodes CDR1 SGHTA and CDR2 FQGNSA. With 3 bases clipped from V and 5 bases from J, the junction kept 2 bases outside the gene matches. The CDR3 length is 14 residues. This TCR was recovered from a woman aged 35 to 49 with acute COVID-19. V usage is TRBV7-2 and J usage is TRBJ2-3; TRBD2 aligns across 10 bases. The sequenced sample consisted of PBMCs or T cells enriched from blood (not recorded which). The CDR3 DNA sequence: TGTGCCAGCAGCTTGAGCGGGAGGGTAGATACGCAGTATTTT. Its translation is CASSLSGRVDTQYF.